Below are 31 T cell receptor beta chains sequenced from a single sample in a study of T cells in narcolepsy. Profiling relied on immunoSEQ multiplex PCR, and the TCRdb table lists in-frame clones only, not all of them. The table has over 9,000 clones, roughly 94% seen once. The source material was CD45RA- memory CD4+ T cells from PBMCs. These receptors were collected from a human donor with narcolepsy.

The chain is built from TRBV6-1 and TRBJ2-7; D is uncertain. In germline, CDR1 is MNHNS, CDR2 SASEGT. V was cut by 1 base and J by 7 bases, with 11 bases left in between. The length of the CDR3 is 13 residues. This CDR3 reads CASSEDFAREQYF. CDR3 coding DNA: TGTGCCAGCAGTGAAGATTTCGCGAGGGAGCAGTACTTC.

The chain is built from TRBV30 and TRBJ1-3; unclear D gene. CDR1 is GTSNPN and CDR2 is SVGIG in the germline V gene (reference sequence). The V and J ends lost 2 bases and 2 bases respectively, with 4 bases between them. The CDR3 is 12 residues long. In nucleotides, the CDR3 is TGTGCCTGGAGTTCCGCTGGAAACACCATATATTTT. Translation: CAWSSAGNTIYF.

J is TRBJ1-5 and V is TRBV7-9, with 9 bases that match TRBD1. Germline V gene lookup returns CDR1 SEHNR and CDR2 FQNEAQ (reference sequence). V was pared by 5 bases and J by 4 bases, with 3 bases of the junction left unmatched. The CDR3 is 14 residues long. The CDR3 sequence is CASSQGTGNQPQHF. The CDR3 DNA reads TGTGCCAGCAGCCAAGGGACAGGGAATCAGCCCCAGCATTTT. Full variable domain (rest looked up from reference TRBV7-9 and TRBJ1-5): DTGVSQNPRHKITKRGQNVTFRCDPISEHNRLYWYRQTLGQGPEFLTYFQNEAQLEKSRLLSDRFSAERPKGSFSTLEIQRTEQGDSAMYLCASSQGTGNQPQHFGDGTRLSIL.

The genes are TRBV10-1 and TRBJ2-7, with TRBD2 as a possible D gene (5 bases). The CDR3 runs to 13 residues. The V end was cut by 0 bases, the J end by 5 bases, with 8 bases between. CDR1 and CDR2 (germline): WNHNN, SYGVQD (reference sequence). For the CDR3, the DNA is TGCGCCAGCAGTGAGTCCTTGAGGGACGAGCAGTACTTC. Translation gives CASSESLRDEQYF.

The V gene is TRBV10-3, the J gene TRBJ2-1; D may be TRBD2 (7 bases). This CDR3 contains 12 residues. CDR1 is ENHRY and CDR2 is SYGVKD in the germline V gene. V shed 0 bases and J shed 15 bases, with 12 bases lying between them. The CDR3: CAISESGGAAFF. For the CDR3, the DNA is TGTGCCATCAGTGAGTCGGGGGGGGCTGCGTTCTTC.

The J gene is TRBJ2-1, the V gene TRBV6-5; 10 positions agree with TRBD1. The CDR3 length is 15 residues. Trimming removed 5 bases from V and 12 bases from J; junction bases left unmatched: 13. The germline V gene has CDR1 MNHEY and CDR2 SVGAGI. The chain's CDR3 is CASSPRDRGSSVQFF. The DNA of the CDR3 is TGTGCCAGCAGTCCCCGGGACAGGGGTTCAAGCGTGCAGTTCTTC.

The chain combines TRBV10-1 with TRBJ1-2; possibly TRBD1 for D (6 bases). In germline, CDR1 is WNHNN, CDR2 SYGVQD (reference sequence). The CDR3 consists of 15 residues. V was cut by 5 bases and J by 7 bases, with 20 bases left in between. The CDR3 bases are TGCGCCAGCAGTTTTCTTACAGGGACGGTAGCTGGCTACACCTTC. Protein sequence: CASSFLTGTVAGYTF.

V and J are TRBV5-6 and TRBJ2-4, with unresolved D. This CDR3 comprises 15 residues. Trimming shortened V by 2 bases and J by 0 bases, and 9 bases separated the two germline ends. Germline V gene lookup returns CDR1 SGHDT and CDR2 YYEEEE. The CDR3 sequence: CASSFKSLAKNIQYF. The CDR3 DNA is TGTGCCAGCAGCTTCAAGAGTCTAGCCAAAAACATTCAGTACTTC. The complete variable domain, with remaining parts taken from reference TRBV5-6 and TRBJ2-4, reads DAGVTQSPTHLIKTRGQQVTLRCSPKSGHDTVSWYQQALGQGPQFIFQYYEEEERQRGNFPDRFSGHQFPNYSSELNVNALLLGDSALYLCASSFKSLAKNIQYFGAGTRLSVL.

The rearrangement uses TRBV12-2 and TRBJ2-3; the table gives TRBD2 as D, unverified against the DNA. TRBV12-2 is flagged as a pseudogene. The CDR3 runs 23 residues. DNA for the CDR3: TGTGCAAGTCGCGCTTGCAGACTAGCGGGAGCGAGGGCCCCCCCCAGAAACACAGATACGCAGTATTTT. Its protein product is CASRACRLAGARAPPRNTDTQYF.

The chain couples TRBV5-5 to TRBJ2-7, with 13 bases matching TRBD2. The CDR3 is 16 residues long. With V trimmed by 5 bases and J by 6 bases, 11 bases remained unmatched. Germline CDR1 is SGHKS and CDR2 is YYEKEE (reference sequence). This CDR3 reads CASSYSGTSGTAEQYF. The CDR3 DNA reads as TGTGCCAGCAGTTACTCCGGGACTAGCGGGACTGCCGAGCAGTACTTC.

Here the CDR3 reads CSVEDLHRGSYGYTF. CDR3 in DNA: TGCAGCGTTGAAGATCTTCACAGGGGGTCCTACGGCTACACCTTC. V and J are TRBV29-1 and TRBJ1-2; 8 nucleotides match TRBD1. The germline V gene encodes CDR1 SQVTM and CDR2 ANQGSEA. CDR3 length: 15 residues. With V trimmed by 0 bases and J by 8 bases, 11 bases remained unmatched.

A single count supports this clone. This rearrangement joins TRBV19 to TRBJ2-3; TRBD1 is a possible D gene (6 bases). V was trimmed by 8 bases and J by 3 bases, leaving 21 bases between them. The germline V gene encodes CDR1 LNHDA and CDR2 SQIVND (reference sequence). The CDR3 extends over 16 amino acids. This chain's CDR3 is CASRNPGAVSTDTQYF. In DNA form, the CDR3 reads TGTGCCAGTCGTAACCCAGGGGCTGTCAGTACAGATACGCAGTATTTT.

The rearrangement joins TRBV19 to TRBJ1-2; a possible D gene is TRBD1 (5 bases). The V and J ends lost 5 bases and 3 bases respectively, with 10 bases between them. The length of the CDR3 is 13 residues. Germline assignment: CDR1 LNHDA and CDR2 SQIVND (reference sequence). The CDR3 DNA is TGTGCCAGTAGTCCACAGGTCGACTATGGCTACACCTTC. It specifies CASSPQVDYGYTF.

The chain combines TRBV5-1 with TRBJ2-4; tentative D call: TRBD1 (6 bases). The V gene lost 2 bases and the J gene lost 8 bases, with 11 bases spanning the gap. Germline CDR1 SGHRS, CDR2 YFSETQ. The CDR3 runs 13 residues. For the CDR3, the DNA is TGCGCCAGCAGCTTACAGGGTGGCGACATTCAGTACTTC. It codes for CASSLQGGDIQYF.

This chain joins TRBV4-2 and TRBJ2-3; a possible D gene is TRBD2 (5 bases). The CDR3 covers 16 residues. Between the trimmed V and J ends, which lost 0 bases and 3 bases, there was a span of 13 bases. Germline-derived CDR1 and CDR2 are LGHNA and YNFKEQ. The CDR3 DNA reads TGTGCCAGCAGCCAAGATCCCGGACGAGGGACAGATACGCAGTATTTT. Residues: CASSQDPGRGTDTQYF.

The chain recombines TRBV5-1 with TRBJ2-2; TRBD2 matches 9 bases. V gave up 4 bases and J gave up 5 bases; unmatched junction bases: 6. CDR1 SGHRS and CDR2 YFSETQ come from the germline V gene. This CDR3 contains 15 residues. CDR3 amino acids: CASSTTSGSTGELFF. The CDR3 DNA reads as TGCGCCAGCAGCACGACTAGCGGCTCGACCGGGGAGCTGTTTTTT. Variable domain in full (rest from reference TRBV5-1 and TRBJ2-2): KAGVTQTPRYLIKTRGQQVTLSCSPISGHRSVSWYQQTPGQGLQFLFEYFSETQRNKGNFPGRFSGRQFSNSRSEMNVSTLELGDSALYLCASSTTSGSTGELFFGEGSRLTVL.

The rearrangement joins TRBV19 to TRBJ2-1, with 9 bases that match TRBD2. The CDR3 is made up of 17 amino acids. J was trimmed by 4 bases and V by 3 bases; bases with no gene match: 10. Germline loops: CDR1 LNHDA, CDR2 SQIVND (reference sequence). The CDR3: CASSIRASGVKYNEQFF. CDR3 nucleotide sequence: TGTGCCAGTAGTATTAGGGCTAGCGGGGTCAAATACAATGAGCAGTTCTTC.

The chain links TRBV5-1 to TRBJ2-7; 8 bases agree with TRBD1. Germline V CDR1 and CDR2: SGHRS, YFSETQ. V was pared by 3 bases and J by 4 bases, with 6 bases of the junction left unmatched. The CDR3 covers 14 residues. Here the CDR3 reads CASSYDRGRYEQYF. CDR3 in DNA: TGCGCCAGCAGCTATGACAGGGGAAGGTACGAGCAGTACTTC.

This chain joins TRBV2 and TRBJ1-5; D is perhaps TRBD1 (5 bases). CDR1 SNHLY and CDR2 FYNNEI come from the germline V gene. V was pared by 6 bases and J by 6 bases, with 15 bases between. The CDR3 extends over 14 amino acids. The CDR3: CASSPGGSSQPQHF. In nucleotides, the CDR3 is TGTGCCAGCAGCCCGGGGGGGTCGAGTCAGCCCCAGCATTTT.

The chain couples TRBV5-1 to TRBJ1-1, with D tentatively TRBD1 (6 bases). The length of the CDR3 is 18 residues. V was clipped by 4 bases and J by 4 bases, with 26 bases between them. CDR1 is SGHRS and CDR2 is YFSETQ in the germline V gene. CDR3 region: CASSPRPQSGSQGTEAFF. In nucleotides, the CDR3 is TGCGCCAGCAGCCCGAGGCCACAATCGGGCTCACAGGGCACTGAAGCTTTCTTT.

This clone has just one count. The chain joins TRBV5-1 to TRBJ1-2, with 8 bases identical to TRBD1. CDR1 SGHRS and CDR2 YFSETQ come from the germline V gene. The CDR3 loop spans 15 amino acids. J was trimmed by 2 bases and V by 5 bases; bases with no gene match: 8. CDR3 sequence (DNA): TGCGCCAGCAGAACTAGACAGGGGATCAACTATGGCTACACCTTC. Amino acid sequence: CASRTRQGINYGYTF.

The rearrangement uses TRBV4-2 and TRBJ2-7, with unresolved D. The CDR3 loop spans 15 amino acids. V lost 2 bases to trimming and J lost 0 bases, with 11 bases between them. Per the germline V gene, CDR1 is LGHNA and CDR2 is YNFKEQ. The CDR3 spells CASSQRTSLSYEQYF. The CDR3 DNA reads TGTGCCAGCAGCCAAAGGACGTCCCTCTCCTACGAGCAGTACTTC.

The chain combines TRBV6-1 with TRBJ2-7; TRBD1 matches at 12 bases. The CDR3 totals 15 residues. Germline CDR1 reads MNHNS; CDR2 reads SASEGT. V was pared by 7 bases and J by 3 bases, with 7 bases of the junction left unmatched. The CDR3 DNA reads TGTGCCAGCAAGTTCGGGACAGGGGGCAGCTACGAGCAGTACTTC. This codes for CASKFGTGGSYEQYF.

The CDR3 DNA reads as TGTGCCAGCTCAACGGGAGGGCCGGTCGGGGAGCTGTTTTTT. As protein: CASSTGGPVGELFF. V usage is TRBV6-6 and J usage is TRBJ2-2, with 8 bases aligning to TRBD2. Germline CDR1 is MNHNY and CDR2 is SVGAGI (reference sequence). The CDR3 has 14 residues. With 8 bases clipped from V and 7 bases from J, the junction kept 9 bases outside the gene matches.

The V gene is TRBV13, the J gene TRBJ2-2; 10 bases map to TRBD2. Germline V gene sequence: CDR1 PRHDT, CDR2 FYEKMQ (reference sequence). V was pared by 7 bases and J by 0 bases, with 5 bases of the junction left unmatched. The CDR3 extends over 16 amino acids. Here the CDR3 reads CASTLGTSANTGELFF. CDR3 nucleotides: TGTGCCAGCACCTTGGGGACTAGCGCGAACACCGGGGAGCTGTTTTTT.

The V gene is TRBV29-1, the J gene TRBJ1-1; D possibly corresponds to TRBD1 (5 bases). CDR3 length equals 11 residues. V lost 6 bases and J 3 bases, leaving 8 bases between the germline ends. Germline assignment: CDR1 SQVTM and CDR2 ANQGSEA. The CDR3 DNA follows: TGCAGCGTGGGGACCTACACTGAAGCTTTCTTT. Protein: CSVGTYTEAFF.

The rearrangement links TRBV10-3 to TRBJ2-3; D unclear. Germline CDR1 ENHRY, CDR2 SYGVKD. Trimming shortened V by 0 bases and J by 1 base, and 11 bases separated the two germline ends. The CDR3 runs 16 residues. The CDR3 coding sequence is TGTGCCATCAGTGAGTCGGCGACCTTGGGCACAGATACGCAGTATTTT. Amino acids: CAISESATLGTDTQYF.

The table lists this clone with a count of one. V usage is TRBV4-1 and J usage is TRBJ2-3; 11 nucleotides match TRBD2. Germline-derived CDR1 and CDR2 are MGHRA and YSYEKL. The trim removed 0 bases at V and 2 bases at J, leaving 4 bases unmatched. This CDR3 contains 17 residues. CDR3 protein: CASSQEGTSGLTDTQYF. CDR3 nucleotides: TGCGCCAGCAGCCAAGAGGGGACTAGCGGTCTCACAGATACGCAGTATTTT.

This chain joins TRBV29-1 and TRBJ2-5; no definite D call. The CDR3 extends over 12 amino acids. The germline gives CDR1 SQVTM, CDR2 ANQGSEA. The V and J ends lost 3 bases and 4 bases respectively, with 9 bases between them. Here the CDR3 reads CSVEEPGETQYF. In nucleotides, the CDR3 is TGCAGCGTTGAGGAACCGGGAGAGACCCAGTACTTC.

As concerns this clone: Germline and junction disagree at one end, which may indicate a read error. The chain uses TRBV4-2 and TRBJ2-2; 8 nucleotides line up with TRBD1. The CDR3 is 18 residues long. Germline CDR1 LGHNA, CDR2 YNFKEQ. The chain's CDR3 is CASSHRSQGAKNTEELFF. The CDR3 DNA follows: TGTGCCAGCAGCCACCGATCCCAGGGGGCGAAGAACACCGAGGAGCTGTTTTTT.

The CDR3 here is CASSQAGEDSPLHF. DNA for the CDR3: TGTGCCAGCAGCCAAGCAGGGGAGGATTCACCCCTCCACTTT. The chain employs TRBV4-2 and TRBJ1-6; the D gene is possibly TRBD1 (6 bases). Germline CDR1 and CDR2: LGHNA and YNFKEQ. The CDR3 consists of 14 residues. V was cut by 1 base and J by 8 bases, with 9 bases left in between.